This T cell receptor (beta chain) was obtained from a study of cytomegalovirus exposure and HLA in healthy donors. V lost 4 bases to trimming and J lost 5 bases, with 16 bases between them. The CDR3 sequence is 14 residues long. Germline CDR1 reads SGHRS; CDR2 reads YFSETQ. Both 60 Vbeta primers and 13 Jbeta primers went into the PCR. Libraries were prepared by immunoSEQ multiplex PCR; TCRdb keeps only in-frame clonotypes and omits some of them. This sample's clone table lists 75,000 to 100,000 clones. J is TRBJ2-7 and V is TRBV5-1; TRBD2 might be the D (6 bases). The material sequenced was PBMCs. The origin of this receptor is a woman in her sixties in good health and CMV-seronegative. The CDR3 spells CASSTRGVGHEQYF. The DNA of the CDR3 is TGCGCCAGCAGCACCCGCGGGGTGGGTCACGAGCAGTACTTC.